This T cell receptor beta chain stems from a study of CD8 T cells in Susac syndrome. Control patients had untreated stable or active relapsing-remitting multiple sclerosis by revised McDonald criteria. Random hexamers were used to reverse transcribe an amount of about 0.45 to 1 ug RNA. Multiplex immunoSEQ PCR targeted 54 Vbeta and 13 Jbeta TCR beta segments. A single record per CDR3 protein comes from TCRdb applying MiXCR to the immunoSEQ multiplex PCR reads. The sample gives 190,000 or so distinct CDR3 sequences, 85% to 95% of which show up once; 0.082% is in the top ten. Germline loops: CDR1 LNHDA, CDR2 SQIVND (reference sequence). The CDR3 totals 13 residues. Trimming removed 6 bases from V and 4 bases from J, with 10 bases in between.

The sample consisted of CD4+ T cells from PBMCs. The clonotype comes from a human donor with multiple sclerosis. The chain uses TRBV19 and TRBJ2-1; possibly TRBD1 for D (5 bases). CDR3 amino acids: CASSSTGYNEQFF. The CDR3 nucleotides are TGTGCCAGTAGCTCTACAGGTTACAATGAGCAGTTCTTC.